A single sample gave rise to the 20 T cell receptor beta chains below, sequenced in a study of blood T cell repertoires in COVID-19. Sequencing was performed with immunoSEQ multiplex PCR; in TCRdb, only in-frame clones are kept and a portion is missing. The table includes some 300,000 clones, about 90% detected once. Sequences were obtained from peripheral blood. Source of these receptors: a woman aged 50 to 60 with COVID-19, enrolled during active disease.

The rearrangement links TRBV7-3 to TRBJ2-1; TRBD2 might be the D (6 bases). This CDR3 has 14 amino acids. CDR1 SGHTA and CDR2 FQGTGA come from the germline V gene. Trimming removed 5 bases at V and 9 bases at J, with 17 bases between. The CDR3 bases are TGTGCCAGCAGCCGCATAGGAGGGCTGGTTGAGCAGTTCTTC. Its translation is CASSRIGGLVEQFF.

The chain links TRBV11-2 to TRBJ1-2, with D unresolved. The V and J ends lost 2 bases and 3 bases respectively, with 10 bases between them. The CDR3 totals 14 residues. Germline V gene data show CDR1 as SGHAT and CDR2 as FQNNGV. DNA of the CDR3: TGTGCCAGCAGCTTACCTTTAACTGACTATGGCTACACCTTC. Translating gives CASSLPLTDYGYTF.

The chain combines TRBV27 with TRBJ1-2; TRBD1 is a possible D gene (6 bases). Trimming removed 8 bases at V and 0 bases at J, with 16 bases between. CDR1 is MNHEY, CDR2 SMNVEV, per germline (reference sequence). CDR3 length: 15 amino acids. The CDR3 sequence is CASRGQLKTNYGYTF. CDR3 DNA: TGTGCCAGCCGAGGACAGCTCAAAACTAACTATGGCTACACCTTC.

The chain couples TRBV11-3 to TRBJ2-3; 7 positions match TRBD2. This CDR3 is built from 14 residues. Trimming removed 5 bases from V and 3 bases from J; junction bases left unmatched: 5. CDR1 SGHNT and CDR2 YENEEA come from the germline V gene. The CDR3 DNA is TGTGCCAGCAGCCCCGGGACTACGACAGATACGCAGTATTTT. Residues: CASSPGTTTDTQYF.

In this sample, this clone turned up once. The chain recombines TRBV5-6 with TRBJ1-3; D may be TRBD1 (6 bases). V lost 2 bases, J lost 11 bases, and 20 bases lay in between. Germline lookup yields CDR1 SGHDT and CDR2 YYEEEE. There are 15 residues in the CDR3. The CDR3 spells CASSFRQVSPLPIYF. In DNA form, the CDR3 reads TGTGCCAGCAGCTTCCGACAGGTTTCACCCCTTCCCATATATTTT.

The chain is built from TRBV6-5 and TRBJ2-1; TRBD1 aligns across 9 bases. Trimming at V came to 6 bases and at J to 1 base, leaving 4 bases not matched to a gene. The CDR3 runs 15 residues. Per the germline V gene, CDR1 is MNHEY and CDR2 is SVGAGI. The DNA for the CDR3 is TGTGCCAGCAGAGAGGGACAGGGATCCTACAATGAGCAGTTCTTC. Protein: CASREGQGSYNEQFF.

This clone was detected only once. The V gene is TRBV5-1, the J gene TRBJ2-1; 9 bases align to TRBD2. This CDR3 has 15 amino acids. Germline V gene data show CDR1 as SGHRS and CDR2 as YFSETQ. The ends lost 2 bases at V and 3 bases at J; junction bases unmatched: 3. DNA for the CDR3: TGCGCCAGCAGCTTTAGCGGGAGTGTCTACAATGAGCAGTTCTTC. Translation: CASSFSGSVYNEQFF.

The CDR3: CASRDRNYGYTF. The DNA of the CDR3 is TGTGCCAGCAGAGACAGGAACTATGGCTACACCTTC. The chain uses TRBV27 and TRBJ1-2; D is possibly TRBD1 (6 bases). V dropped 6 bases and J dropped 2 bases, with 7 bases sitting between them. From germline, CDR1 is MNHEY and CDR2 SMNVEV (reference sequence). This CDR3 comprises 12 residues.

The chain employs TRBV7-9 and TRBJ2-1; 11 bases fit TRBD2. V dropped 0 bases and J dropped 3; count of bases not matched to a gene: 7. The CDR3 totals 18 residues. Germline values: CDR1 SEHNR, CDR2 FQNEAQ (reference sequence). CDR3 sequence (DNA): TGTGCCAGCAGCTTAGCGTGGGGGACTAGCGGAGTCTACAATGAGCAGTTCTTC. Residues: CASSLAWGTSGVYNEQFF.

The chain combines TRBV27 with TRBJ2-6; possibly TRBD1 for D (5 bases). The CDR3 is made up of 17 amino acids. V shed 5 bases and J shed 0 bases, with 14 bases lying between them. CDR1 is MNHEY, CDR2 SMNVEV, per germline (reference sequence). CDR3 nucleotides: TGTGCCAGCAGTCTCCGGACAACGGGCTCTGGGGCCAACGTCCTGACTTTC. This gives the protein CASSLRTTGSGANVLTF.

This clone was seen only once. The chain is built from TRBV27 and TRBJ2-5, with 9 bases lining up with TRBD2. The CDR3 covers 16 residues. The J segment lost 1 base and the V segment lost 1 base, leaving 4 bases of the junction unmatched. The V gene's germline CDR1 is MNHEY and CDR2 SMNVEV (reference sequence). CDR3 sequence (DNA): TGTGCCAGCAGTTTATTGGCTAGCGGGGTCCAAGAGACCCAGTACTTC. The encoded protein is CASSLLASGVQETQYF.

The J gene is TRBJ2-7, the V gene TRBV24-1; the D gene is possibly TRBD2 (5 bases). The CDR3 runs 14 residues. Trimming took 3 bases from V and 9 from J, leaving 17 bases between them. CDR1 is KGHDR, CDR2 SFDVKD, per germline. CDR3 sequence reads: CATSDAAGQGRQYF. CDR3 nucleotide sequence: TGTGCCACCAGTGATGCGGCGGGCCAAGGCAGGCAGTACTTC.

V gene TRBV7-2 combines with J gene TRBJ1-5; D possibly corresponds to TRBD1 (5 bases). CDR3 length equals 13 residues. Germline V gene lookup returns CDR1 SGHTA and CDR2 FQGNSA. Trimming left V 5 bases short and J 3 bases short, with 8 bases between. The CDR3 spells CASSRQFNQPQHF. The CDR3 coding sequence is TGTGCCAGCAGCCGACAGTTCAATCAGCCCCAGCATTTT. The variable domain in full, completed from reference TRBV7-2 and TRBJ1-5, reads GAGVSQSPSNKVTEKGKDVELRCDPISGHTALYWYRQSLGQGLEFLIYFQGNSAPDKSGLPSDRFSAERTGGSVSTLTIQRTQQEDSAVYLCASSRQFNQPQHFGDGTRLSIL.

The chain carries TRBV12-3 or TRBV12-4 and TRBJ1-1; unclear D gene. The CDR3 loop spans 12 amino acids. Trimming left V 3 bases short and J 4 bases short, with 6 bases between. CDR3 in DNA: TGTGCCAGCAGTTTCGAGGGCACTGAAGCTTTCTTT. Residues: CASSFEGTEAFF.

CDR3 region: CASSQETGGTYGYTF. CDR3 bases: TGCGCCAGCAGCCAAGAGACAGGGGGCACCTATGGCTACACCTTC. The J gene is TRBJ1-2, the V gene TRBV4-3; 10 bases agree with TRBD1. Trimming took 0 bases from V and 4 from J; bases not matched to a gene: 2. Germline V gene data show CDR1 as LGHNA and CDR2 as YSLEER. The CDR3 loop spans 15 amino acids.

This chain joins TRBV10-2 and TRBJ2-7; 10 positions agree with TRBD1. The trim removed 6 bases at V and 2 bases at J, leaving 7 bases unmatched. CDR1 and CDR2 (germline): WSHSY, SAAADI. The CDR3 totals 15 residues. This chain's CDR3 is CASRSGTGATYEQYF. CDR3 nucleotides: TGCGCCAGCAGATCCGGGACAGGGGCAACCTACGAGCAGTACTTC.

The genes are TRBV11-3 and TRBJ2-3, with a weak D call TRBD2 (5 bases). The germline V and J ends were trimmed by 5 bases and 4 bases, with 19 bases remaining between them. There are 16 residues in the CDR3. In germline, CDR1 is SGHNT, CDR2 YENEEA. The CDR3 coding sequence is TGTGCCAGCAGCCAAGGAAACCCAGTTAGCGCAGATACGCAGTATTTT. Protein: CASSQGNPVSADTQYF.

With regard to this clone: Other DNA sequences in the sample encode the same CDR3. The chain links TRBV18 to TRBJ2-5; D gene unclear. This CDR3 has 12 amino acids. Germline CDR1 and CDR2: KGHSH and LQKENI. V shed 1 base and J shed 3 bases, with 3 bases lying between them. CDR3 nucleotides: TGTGCCAGCTCACCACGAGAAGAGACCCAGTACTTC. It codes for CASSPREETQYF.

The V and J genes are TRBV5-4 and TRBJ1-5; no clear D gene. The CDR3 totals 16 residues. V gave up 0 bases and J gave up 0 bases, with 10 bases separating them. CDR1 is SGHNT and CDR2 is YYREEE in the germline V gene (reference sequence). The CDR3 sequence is CASSLDGEYSNQPQHF. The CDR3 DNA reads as TGTGCCAGCAGCTTGGACGGAGAATATAGCAATCAGCCCCAGCATTTT. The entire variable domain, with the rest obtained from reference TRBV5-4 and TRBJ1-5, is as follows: ETGVTQSPTHLIKTRGQQVTLRCSSQSGHNTVSWYQQALGQGPQFIFQYYREEENGRGNFPPRFSGLQFPNYSSELNVNALELDDSALYLCASSLDGEYSNQPQHFGDGTRLSIL.

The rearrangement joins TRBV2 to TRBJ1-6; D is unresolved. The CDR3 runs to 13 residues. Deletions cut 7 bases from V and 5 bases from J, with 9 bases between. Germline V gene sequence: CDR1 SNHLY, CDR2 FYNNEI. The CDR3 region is CASIRRNNSPLHF. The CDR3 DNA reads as TGTGCCAGCATCAGGCGTAATAATTCACCCCTCCACTTT.